This is a list of T cell receptor beta chains from one sample in a study of T cell changes during pregnancy in multiple sclerosis. Here immunoSEQ multiplex PCR was the method, and the copy in TCRdb shows in-frame clones only, minus some. The table records roughly 48,000 clones, approximately 92% of them present only once. The sequencing here drew on CD4+ T cells from peripheral blood mononuclear cells, taken in the third trimester of pregnancy. The receptors come from a female donor with multiple sclerosis, enrolled in a pregnancy study. Each CDR3 is given with its conserved first and last residue. A D gene is named only where the DNA matches it firmly. The size of a clone is reported for some rows only, either as once, few or many, or as a class for expanded clones.

clone_size	d_call	v_call	j_call	cdr3_aa	cdr3_nt
NA	NA	TRBV19	TRBJ1-1	CASSIDAKAFF	TGTGCCAGTAGTATAGACGCTAAAGCTTTCTTT
NA	NA	TRBV11-3	TRBJ2-3	CASSFLYTDTQYF	TGTGCCAGCAGCTTCCTTTACACAGATACGCAGTATTTT
NA	NA	TRBV30	TRBJ1-5	CAWSKLRGARGNQPQHF	TGTGCCTGGAGCAAACTACGGGGGGCCAGGGGCAATCAGCCCCAGCATTTT
NA	TRBD2	TRBV5-1	TRBJ2-7	CASSAMTSGYEQYF	TGCGCCAGCAGCGCAATGACTAGCGGCTACGAGCAGTACTTC
NA	TRBD1	TRBV7-2	TRBJ1-3	CASSSYRGSGNTIYF	TGTGCCAGCAGCTCCTACAGGGGCTCTGGAAACACCATATATTTT
NA	NA	TRBV6-4	TRBJ2-2	CASSSKSNTGELFF	TGTGCCAGCAGTAGCAAATCGAACACCGGGGAGCTGTTTTTT
NA	TRBD1	TRBV28	TRBJ1-4	CASRPNPGTGHEKLFF	TGTGCCAGCAGACCCAACCCCGGGACAGGGCATGAAAAACTGTTTTTT
NA	NA	TRBV10-3	TRBJ2-3	CAISEAGQLSTDTQYF	TGTGCCATCAGTGAGGCGGGACAGCTTAGCACAGATACGCAGTATTTT
NA	TRBD2	TRBV5-4	TRBJ2-3	CATHPGGGRASDTQYF	TGTGCGACTCACCCTGGGGGCGGGAGGGCCTCGGATACGCAGTATTTT
once	TRBD1	TRBV6-5	TRBJ1-2	CASSYLGQGGYGYTF	TGTGCCAGCAGTTACCTTGGACAGGGCGGCTATGGCTACACCTTC
NA	TRBD2	TRBV19	TRBJ2-2	CASSPSGTNTGELFF	TGTGCCAGTAGTCCTAGCGGGACGAACACCGGGGAGCTGTTTTTT
NA	TRBD1	TRBV7-6	TRBJ2-3	CASSLTTGVTDTQYF	TGTGCCAGCAGCTTAACCACAGGGGTAACAGATACGCAGTATTTT
NA	TRBD1	TRBV10-2	TRBJ2-7	CASSPHRQGARYEQYF	TGCGCCAGCAGCCCCCACCGACAGGGGGCACGCTACGAGCAGTACTTC
few	TRBD2	TRBV15	TRBJ2-3	CATSSLAGRFTDTQYF	TGTGCCACCAGCAGCCTAGCGGGGAGATTCACAGATACGCAGTATTTT
NA	NA	TRBV9	TRBJ2-7	CASSVGGLTGSYEQYF	TGTGCCAGCAGCGTAGGGGGACTGACAGGGTCCTACGAGCAGTACTTC
NA	NA	TRBV5-4	TRBJ1-1	CASSRGAGAEAFF	TGTGCCAGCAGTCGGGGGGCAGGTGCTGAAGCTTTCTTT
once	NA	TRBV9	TRBJ1-1	CASSLGGGRGTEAFF	TGTGCCAGCAGCCTAGGGGGGGGAAGGGGAACTGAAGCTTTCTTT
NA	NA	TRBV9	TRBJ1-4	CASSGEGGTGEKLFF	TGTGCCAGCAGCGGGGAGGGGGGGACTGGGGAAAAACTGTTTTTT
NA	TRBD2	TRBV23-1	TRBJ2-7	CASSRRGGVRYEQYF	TGCGCCAGCAGTCGCCGGGGAGGGGTTCGGTACGAGCAGTACTTC
NA	NA	TRBV19	TRBJ2-3	CASSWTITDTQYF	TGTGCCAGTAGCTGGACTATTACAGATACGCAGTATTTT
NA	TRBD2	TRBV7-2	TRBJ2-7	CASSRGGLAVEQYF	TGTGCCAGCAGCCGGGGGGGACTAGCGGTTGAGCAGTACTTC
NA	NA	TRBV30	TRBJ1-2	CAWSVRGPGREYGYTF	TGTGCCTGGAGTGTAAGAGGTCCAGGGAGGGAGTATGGCTACACCTTC
NA	NA	TRBV7-9	TRBJ1-2	CASSLAGQRGYGYTF	TGTGCCAGCAGCTTAGCAGGACAGCGGGGTTATGGCTACACCTTC
NA	TRBD1	TRBV5-6	TRBJ1-2	CASSVPGQGGEGYTF	TGTGCCAGCAGCGTACCGGGACAGGGAGGGGAGGGCTACACCTTC
once	NA	TRBV6-1	TRBJ2-2	CASSIGTLNTGELFF	TGTGCCAGCAGTATCGGGACTTTGAACACCGGGGAGCTGTTTTTT
NA	TRBD1	TRBV5-1	TRBJ2-5	CASSRLTGNGETQYF	TGCGCCAGCAGCAGATTGACAGGGAATGGAGAGACCCAGTACTTC
NA	NA	TRBV5-4	TRBJ2-1	CASSGTGTTNEQFF	TGTGCCAGCAGCGGAACCGGGACAACGAATGAGCAGTTCTTC